These T cell receptor beta chains were read from a single sample in a study of graft-versus-host responses after intestinal transplantation. Assay used: immunoSEQ multiplex PCR; TCRdb lists only in-frame clones, some missing. The repertoire includes about 91,000 clones, approximately 90% of them detected once, and 0.3% to 0.45% sits in the top ten. These TCRs are of unknown antigen specificity. The sequenced sample was unstimulated CD4+ T cells sorted from spleen or lymph node cells, obtained before transplant. Source of these receptors: a human donor who was the organ donor for an intestinal transplant. Each CDR3 is given with its conserved first and last residue. The D gene is left open where the match is weak. Rows give clone size only sometimes, using once, few, many, or a class for an expanded clone.

V: TRBV6-1; size: -; D: TRBD2; J: TRBJ2-7; DNA: TGTGCCAGCGATAGCGGGAATTCCTACGAGCAGTACTTC; CDR3: CASDSGNSYEQYF
V: TRBV9; size: -; D: -; J: TRBJ2-1; DNA: TGTGCCAGCAGCGTAGGTGGAGGGGGGGCCTACAATGAGCAGTTCTTC; CDR3: CASSVGGGGAYNEQFF
V: TRBV5-6; size: -; D: TRBD1; J: TRBJ2-7; DNA: TGTGCCAGCAGCTCGGCCGGGACAGGGAGCTACGAGCAGTACTTC; CDR3: CASSSAGTGSYEQYF
V: TRBV6-6; size: -; D: -; J: TRBJ1-2; DNA: TGTGCCAGCAGTACCCAGGCAAAATATGGCTACACCTTC; CDR3: CASSTQAKYGYTF
V: TRBV29-1; size: few; D: -; J: TRBJ1-2; DNA: TGCAGCGTTGCGGTCAACTATGGCTACACCTTC; CDR3: CSVAVNYGYTF
V: TRBV28; size: -; D: -; J: TRBJ1-5; DNA: TGTGCCAGCAGTTTAAAGGGGGTGGTAGGCAGACATCAGCCCCAGCATTTT; CDR3: CASSLKGVVGRHQPQHF
V: TRBV5-6; size: -; D: -; J: TRBJ1-2; DNA: TGTGCCAGCAGCTTGGCGGCAGGGGTTAACTATGGCTACACCTTC; CDR3: CASSLAAGVNYGYTF
V: TRBV7-9; size: -; D: TRBD2; J: TRBJ2-3; DNA: TGTGCCAGCAGCCCAACCCGCACTAGCGGCAGCACAGATACGCAGTATTTT; CDR3: CASSPTRTSGSTDTQYF
V: TRBV4-2; size: -; D: TRBD1; J: TRBJ1-4; DNA: TGTGCCAGCAGCCCCGACAGGGTTGGTGAAAAACTGTTTTTT; CDR3: CASSPDRVGEKLFF
V: TRBV5-4; size: -; D: TRBD2; J: TRBJ2-7; DNA: TGTGCCAGCACCCTCATTGGGCGGGGGGGTTCGACCTACGAGCAGTACTTC; CDR3: CASTLIGRGGSTYEQYF
V: TRBV19; size: -; D: -; J: TRBJ1-5; DNA: TGTGCCAGTAAGGGGGTGAGCAATCAGCCCCAGCATTTT; CDR3: CASKGVSNQPQHF
V: TRBV19; size: -; D: TRBD1; J: TRBJ1-2; DNA: TGTGCCAGTAGTAAATTGACAGGGGAAGGTTACGGCTACACCTTC; CDR3: CASSKLTGEGYGYTF